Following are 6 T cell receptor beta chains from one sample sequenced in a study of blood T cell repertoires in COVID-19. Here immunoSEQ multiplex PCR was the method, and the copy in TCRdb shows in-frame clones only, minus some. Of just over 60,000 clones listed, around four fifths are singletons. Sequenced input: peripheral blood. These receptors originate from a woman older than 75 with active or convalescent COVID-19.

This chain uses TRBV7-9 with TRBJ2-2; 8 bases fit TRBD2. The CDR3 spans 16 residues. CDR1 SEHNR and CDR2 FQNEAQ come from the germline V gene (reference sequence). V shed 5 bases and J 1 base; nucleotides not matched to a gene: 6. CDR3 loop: CASSPWTSRNTGELFF. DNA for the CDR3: TGTGCCAGCAGCCCTTGGACTAGCAGGAACACCGGGGAGCTGTTTTTT.

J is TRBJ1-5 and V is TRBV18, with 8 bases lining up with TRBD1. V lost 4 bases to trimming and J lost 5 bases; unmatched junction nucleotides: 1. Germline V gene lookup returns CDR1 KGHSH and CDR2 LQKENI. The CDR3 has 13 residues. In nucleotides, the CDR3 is TGTGCCAGCTCACTGACAGGGGATCAGCCCCAGCATTTT. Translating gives CASSLTGDQPQHF. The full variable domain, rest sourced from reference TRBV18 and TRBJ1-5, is NAGVMQNPRHLVRRRGQEARLRCSPMKGHSHVYWYRQLPEEGLKFMVYLQKENIIDESGMPKERFSAEFPKEGPSILRIQQVVRGDSAAYFCASSLTGDQPQHFGDGTRLSIL.

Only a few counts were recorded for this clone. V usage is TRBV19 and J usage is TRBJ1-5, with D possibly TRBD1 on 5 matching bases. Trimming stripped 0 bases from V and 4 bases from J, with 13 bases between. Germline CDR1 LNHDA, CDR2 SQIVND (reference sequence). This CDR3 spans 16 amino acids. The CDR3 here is CASSIDGRVGNQPQHF. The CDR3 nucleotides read TGTGCCAGTAGTATAGACGGCAGGGTAGGGAATCAGCCCCAGCATTTT.

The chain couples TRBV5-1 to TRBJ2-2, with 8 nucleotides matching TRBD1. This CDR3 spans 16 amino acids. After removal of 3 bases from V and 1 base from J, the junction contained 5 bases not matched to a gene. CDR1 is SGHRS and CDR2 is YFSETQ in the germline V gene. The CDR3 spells CASSSPDRVNTGELFF. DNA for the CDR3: TGCGCCAGCAGCTCACCGGACAGGGTGAACACCGGGGAGCTGTTTTTT. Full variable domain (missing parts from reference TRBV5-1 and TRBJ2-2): KAGVTQTPRYLIKTRGQQVTLSCSPISGHRSVSWYQQTPGQGLQFLFEYFSETQRNKGNFPGRFSGRQFSNSRSEMNVSTLELGDSALYLCASSSPDRVNTGELFFGEGSRLTVL.

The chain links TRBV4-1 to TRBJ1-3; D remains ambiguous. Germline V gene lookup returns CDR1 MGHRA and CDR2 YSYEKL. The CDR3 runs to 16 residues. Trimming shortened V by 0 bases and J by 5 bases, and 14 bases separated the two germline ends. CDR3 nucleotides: TGCGCCAGCAGCCAAGAGGGCCGGACGGGAAGAAACACCATATATTTT. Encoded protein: CASSQEGRTGRNTIYF.

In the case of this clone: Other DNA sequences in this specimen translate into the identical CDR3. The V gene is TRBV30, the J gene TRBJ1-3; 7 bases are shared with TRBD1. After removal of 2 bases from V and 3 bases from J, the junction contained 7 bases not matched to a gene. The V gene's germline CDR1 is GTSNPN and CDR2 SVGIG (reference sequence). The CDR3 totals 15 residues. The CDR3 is CAWSTSTGYGNTIYF. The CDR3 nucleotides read TGTGCCTGGAGTACCTCGACAGGGTATGGAAACACCATATATTTT. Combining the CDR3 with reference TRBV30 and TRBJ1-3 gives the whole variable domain SQTIHQWPATLVQPVGSPLSLECTVEGTSNPNLYWYRQAAGRGLQLLFYSVGIGQISSEVPQNLSASRPQDRQFILSSKKLLLSDSGFYLCAWSTSTGYGNTIYFGEGSWLTVV.